Below are 23 T cell receptor beta chains sequenced from a single sample in a study of tumor-infiltrating lymphocytes in primary liver carcinoma (dated by TCRdb to the late 2010s). Sequenced using an Illumina HiSeq 2500. TCRbeta-specific cDNA was reverse-transcribed from 500 ng total RNA using a constant-region primer and ProtoScript II reverse transcriptase. Three nested multiplex PCR rounds, following a slightly modified ARM-PCR procedure, were used to build the TCRbeta libraries. Multiplex TRBV1-TRBV30 forward primers and a Cbeta reverse primer were used in the first two PCR rounds, each of which was run for 9 to 11 cycles. TCRdb reprocessing: public reads trimmed at Q25 with fastp, clones called with MiXCR, in-frame beta chains kept. Identical CDR3 protein sequences are pooled into one entry, listed with their most common genes and DNA. Counted in this sample were approximately 92,000 distinct CDR3 sequences; over 55% of them appeared once. In total, the top ten clones hold 9.5% of the sample.

Total RNA and DNA were co-extracted from 20-30 mg of bulk tissue with the AllPrep DNA/RNA mini kit, without cell sorting. Sequencing was carried out using liver tumor tissue from sampling region 5. Interpreted using the paper, the cell subset or site label stands for: tumor region T5, tumor centre. The receptors come from an older woman with primary liver carcinoma and hepatitis B virus infection.

With regard to this clonotype: A read error may account for a junction end that differs from germline. V is TRBV24-1 and J is TRBJ1-5, with a tentative D call TRBD1 (5 bases). This CDR3 spans 12 amino acids. Germline V lookup: CDR1 KGHDR, CDR2 SFDVKD. This chain's CDR3 is CASRGSNQPHHF. CDR3 bases: TGTGCCAGCCGGGGGAGCAATCAGCCCCATCATTTT.

In regard to this clonotype: At one end the junction does not follow the germline gene, possibly because of a read error. J is TRBJ2-2 and V is TRBV11-3; D unclear. CDR3 length equals 11 residues. Germline-derived CDR1 and CDR2 are SGHNT and YENEEA. CDR3 region: CSSTALEELFF. CDR3 nucleotide sequence: TGTTCCAGCACGGCTTTGGAGGAGCTGTTTTTT.

Of note for this clonotype: A junction end diverges from the germline sequence, so it may reflect a read error. The rearrangement links TRBV11-2 to TRBJ2-2; D perhaps matches TRBD2 (6 bases). The CDR3 sequence is 16 residues long. Germline loops: CDR1 SGHAT, CDR2 FQNNGV. In nucleotides, the CDR3 is TGTGCTAGCAGCCCCCTCCTATCGGGAGACACCGGGGAGCTGTTTTTT. It yields the protein CASSPLLSGDTGELFF.

Comments on this clonotype: A much larger clone sits a single nucleotide away, making a read error possible. CDR3 in DNA: TGTGCCAGCAGTTACGCTACCCAGAATCAGCCCCAGCATTTT. It encodes CASSYATQNQPQHF. The chain recombines TRBV6-2 or TRBV6-3 with TRBJ1-5; D remains unclear. Germline lookup yields CDR1 MNHEY and CDR2 SVGEGT. The CDR3 has 14 residues. The ends were cut back, 2 bases at V and 4 bases at J, with 9 bases in the middle.

The rearrangement joins TRBV28 to TRBJ2-3; 7 bases map to TRBD1. Germline CDR1 reads MDHEN; CDR2 reads SYDVKM. V lost 6 bases to trimming and J lost 8 bases; unmatched junction nucleotides: 8. The CDR3 runs to 13 residues. CDR3 protein: CASSKQGPVTQYF. CDR3 in DNA: TGTGCCAGCAGCAAACAGGGGCCAGTTACGCAGTATTTT.

This clonotype is a singleton in its sample. The CDR3 does not end in the conserved phenylalanine or tryptophan, so this is likely a read error. It is unclear where the CDR3 begins or ends on the DNA, so no DNA is shown, and the CDR3 is as TCRdb lists it. The rearrangement links TRBV11-3 to TRBJ2-1; no check of the table's D call, TRBD1, against the DNA was made. Termini included, the CDR3 measures 15 amino acids. The germline CDR1 and CDR2 sequences are SGHNT and YENEEA. The chain's CDR3 is CASSLAAAARGERFI.

Concerning this clonotype: A junction end diverges from the germline sequence, so it may reflect a read error. V and J are TRBV11-2 and TRBJ1-1, with D possibly matching TRBD1 (5 bases). This CDR3 has 14 amino acids. The germline V gene has CDR1 SGHAT and CDR2 FQNNGV. The CDR3: CASNRTGPNIEAFF. CDR3 bases: TGTGCCAGCAACCGTACAGGCCCGAACATTGAAGCTTTCTTT.

Details on this clonotype: At one boundary the junction diverges from the germline segment, which might be a read error. The chain uses TRBV11-1 and TRBJ2-2; D is perhaps TRBD2 (5 bases). CDR1 and CDR2 from the germline V gene are SGHAT and FQDESV (reference sequence). The CDR3 spans 12 residues. The CDR3 DNA reads as TGTGCCAGCAGCTTACAGGTCGGGGAGCTGCTATTT. This translates into CASSLQVGELLF. Full variable domain (outside the CDR3, taken from reference TRBV11-1 and TRBJ2-2): EAEVAQSPRYKITEKSQAVAFWCDPISGHATLYWYRQILGQGPELLVQFQDESVVDDSQLPKDRFSAERLKGVDSTLKIQPAELGDSAMYLCASSLQVGELLFGEGSRLTVL.

The chain uses TRBV11-3 and TRBJ2-7; 7 bases fit TRBD1. The germline V gene encodes CDR1 SGHNT and CDR2 YENEEA. CDR3 length equals 15 residues. The CDR3 nucleotides are TGTGCCAGCAGCCCCGGGATAGGGGGCAACTACGAGCAGTATGTC. Residues: CASSPGIGGNYEQYV.

A remark on this clonotype: With a much larger clone just one base away, this may be a read error. The chain links TRBV28 to TRBJ1-2; 8 bases map to TRBD1. J lost 5 bases, V lost 4 bases, and 6 bases had no gene match. Germline CDR1 and CDR2: MDHEN and SYDVKM. The CDR3 length is 14 residues. Here the CDR3 reads CASSWDRPLYGYTF. The CDR3 nucleotides are TGTGCCAGCAGTTGGGACAGGCCACTTTATGGCTACACCTTC.

V gene TRBV18 combines with J gene TRBJ2-3; D is unresolved. CDR1 is KGHSH and CDR2 is LQKENI in the germline V gene. V dropped 3 bases and J dropped 0 bases, with 22 bases sitting between them. The CDR3 loop spans 19 amino acids. The CDR3 spells CASSPIDSQLLTSTDTQYF. Here the CDR3 DNA reads TGTGCCAGCTCACCCATTGACTCGCAACTTCTAACTAGCACAGATACGCAGTATTTT.

In its sample, this clonotype was seen a few times. As DNA, the CDR3 is TGTGCCAGCAGCACCGGACAGGGGGGGCTAGCAGGAGGATTCAATGAGCAGTTCTTC. Encoded protein: CASSTGQGGLAGGFNEQFF. The genes are TRBV11-3 and TRBJ2-1; 10 bases fit TRBD1. CDR1 and CDR2 (germline): SGHNT, YENEEA. This CDR3 contains 19 residues. J was trimmed by 6 bases and V by 5 bases; bases with no gene match: 19.

In regard to this clonotype: The junction and the germline gene differ at one end; a read error may be behind it. The chain combines TRBV29-1 with TRBJ2-1; D is ambiguous. The CDR3 length is 14 residues. Per the germline V gene, CDR1 is SQVTM and CDR2 is ANQGSEA. The CDR3 DNA is TGCGGCGTTAACCTGGAAGGTAAGGGAAATGAGCAGTTCTTC. This sequence encodes CGVNLEGKGNEQFF.

As concerns this clonotype: One end of the junction fails to match germline, which may point to a read error. CDR3 amino acids: CSMIQTGTENTEELFF. CDR3 DNA: TGCAGCATGATCCAAACCGGGACAGAGAACACCGAGGAGCTGTTTTTT. The rearrangement uses TRBV29-1 and TRBJ2-2, with 7 positions matching TRBD1. The CDR3 contains 16 residues. The germline CDR1 and CDR2 sequences are SQVTM and ANQGSEA.

As to this clonotype: One base away lies a much larger clone, so this may be a sequencing read error. A read error is likely, as this CDR3 ends without the conserved phenylalanine or tryptophan. The chain recombines TRBV28 with TRBJ1-5; D is unclear. The germline V gene has CDR1 MDHEN and CDR2 SYDVKM. V was cut by 3 bases and J by 3 bases, with 9 bases left in between. This CDR3 region has 14 residues. The CDR3: CASSFGSINQPQHY. The CDR3 region has the DNA TGTGCCAGCAGTTTCGGCAGTATCAATCAGCCCCAGCATTAT.

With regard to this clonotype: Germline and junction disagree at one end, which may indicate a read error. The V and J genes are TRBV30 and TRBJ2-1; D gene uncertain. Germline CDR1 is GTSNPN and CDR2 is SVGIG (reference sequence). This CDR3 spans 14 amino acids. In DNA, the CDR3 is TGTGCCTGGACTCGTCGCATCTCCTACGATGAGCAGTTCTTC. Translating gives CAWTRRISYDEQFF.

To note about this clonotype: This clone may be a read error of a much larger clone one base away. Likely a read error: the CDR3 ends without its conserved phenylalanine or tryptophan. The CDR3 loop is CASSLNANEQFL. DNA for the CDR3: TGTGCCAGCAGCTTAAATGCCAATGAGCAGTTCTTA. The chain joins TRBV11-3 to TRBJ2-1; D uncertain. Germline V CDR1 and CDR2: SGHNT, YENEEA. Trimming shortened V by 2 bases and J by 6 bases, and 5 bases separated the two germline ends. The CDR3 covers 12 residues.

In the case of this clonotype: A read error is likely, as this CDR3 ends without the conserved phenylalanine or tryptophan. The J gene is TRBJ1-1, the V gene TRBV6-5; no clear D gene. The CDR3 has 15 amino acids. Per germline, CDR1 MNHEY and CDR2 SVGAGI. V was trimmed by 2 bases and J by 0 bases, leaving 10 bases between them. In DNA, the CDR3 is TGTGCCAGCAGTTACGGGGAGGCGCTGAACACTGAAGCTTTCCTT. It specifies CASSYGEALNTEAFL.

This clonotype appeared a few times. The missing conserved phenylalanine or tryptophan at the end of this CDR3 makes a read error likely. The CDR3 DNA is TGTGCCAGCAGTTCGCCGATCGACTATGAGCAGTACTTA. It encodes CASSSPIDYEQYL. This sequence joins TRBV12-3 or TRBV12-4 and TRBJ2-7; possibly TRBD2 for D (5 bases). V was shortened by 4 bases and J by 7 bases, with 14 bases between the two germline ends. CDR3 length equals 13 residues.

CDR3 region: CASSTGLTEQFF. The DNA for the CDR3 is TGTGCCAGCAGCACTGGTCTAACTGAGCAGTTCTTC. This chain links TRBV11-2 with TRBJ2-1; D call uncertain. The germline V gene has CDR1 SGHAT and CDR2 FQNNGV. The CDR3 sequence is 12 residues long. Trimming shortened V by 5 bases and J by 9 bases, and 11 bases separated the two germline ends. The full variable domain, in which reference TRBV11-2 and TRBJ2-1 provide the parts outside the CDR3, is EAGVAQSPRYKIIEKRQSVAFWCNPISGHATLYWYQQILGQGPKLLIQFQNNGVVDDSQLPKDRFSAERLKGVDSTLKIQPAKLEDSAVYLCASSTGLTEQFFGPGTRLTVL.

On this clonotype itself: The CDR3 ends on some other residue instead of the conserved phenylalanine or tryptophan, so this is likely a read error. The chain employs TRBV11-2 and TRBJ2-2; no firm D call. This CDR3 region has 14 residues. The germline CDR1 and CDR2 sequences are SGHAT and FQNNGV. The V gene lost 5 bases and the J gene lost 10 bases, with 17 bases spanning the gap. CDR3 region: CASSPYRRVEELFS. The CDR3 region has the DNA TGTGCCAGCAGCCCTTATAGACGAGTCGAGGAGCTGTTTTCT.

Ten or more counts support this clonotype. This chain joins TRBV6-6 and TRBJ2-2, with no clear D. V gave up 4 bases and J gave up 0 bases, with 6 bases separating them. Germline V gene sequence: CDR1 MNHNY, CDR2 SVGAGI (reference sequence). The CDR3 is made up of 14 amino acids. DNA of the CDR3: TGTGCCAGCAGTTCCCCGGCGAACACCGGGGAGCTGTTTTTT. Protein product: CASSSPANTGELFF.

The sample holds a few counts of this clonotype. The germline gene is not matched at one end of the junction; a read error may be the cause. The rearrangement links TRBV11-2 to TRBJ2-1, with 12 bases that match TRBD2. The germline V gene has CDR1 SGHAT and CDR2 FQNNGV. CDR3 length equals 18 residues. CDR3 amino acids: CASSLLCSLAGGYNERFF. Here the CDR3 DNA reads TGTGCCAGCAGCTTACTTTGCTCACTAGCGGGAGGCTACAATGAGCGGTTCTTC.